These 25 T cell receptor beta chains share one sample of origin, sequenced in a study of T cell repertoires in aging, cancer and after chemotherapy. Amplification of TCR beta used genomic DNA extracted from peripheral blood. Rearranged V-D-J TRB sequences were amplified with a mixed TRB-A/B primer pool. MiXCR, applied by TCRdb to the multiplex PCR reads, yields one record per CDR3 protein. Of some 2,600 distinct CDR3 sequences in the sample, about half were seen once. The sample taken for sequencing was blood. These receptors were collected from a human donor with a solid tumor.

J is TRBJ1-2 and V is TRBV6-2 or TRBV6-3, with D perhaps TRBD1 (5 bases). Germline loops: CDR1 MNHEY, CDR2 SVGEGT. The CDR3 covers 13 residues. Trimming removed 6 bases at V and 8 bases at J, with 16 bases between. CDR3 in DNA: TGTGCCAGCAGCATAGGGGAAAACATCGGCTACACCTTC. It specifies CASSIGENIGYTF.

The V and J genes are TRBV6-5 and TRBJ1-2, with D possibly TRBD1 on 5 matching bases. Trimming took 10 bases from V and 7 from J, leaving 13 bases between them. The CDR3 is made up of 11 amino acids. Germline CDR1 MNHEY, CDR2 SVGAGI. CDR3 in DNA: TGTGCCACCCTGGGGGGGTTTGGCTACACCTTC. Residues: CATLGGFGYTF.

The V gene is TRBV30, the J gene TRBJ2-6; no clear D. CDR1 and CDR2 from the germline V gene are GTSNPN and SVGIG (reference sequence). The CDR3 is 15 amino acids. V was clipped by 2 bases and J by 0 bases, with 8 bases between them. Here the CDR3 DNA reads TGTGCCTGGAGTAAACCGTTCTCTGGGGCCAACGTCCTGACTTTC. Translated: CAWSKPFSGANVLTF.

The chain has TRBV5-1 and TRBJ1-1, with D unresolved. The germline V gene has CDR1 SGHRS and CDR2 YFSETQ. Trimming took off 0 bases at V and 0 bases at J, with 3 bases between the two ends. The CDR3 loop spans 13 amino acids. CDR3 sequence (DNA): TGCGCCAGCAGCTTGGGGGTGAACACTGAAGCTTTCTTT. It yields the protein CASSLGVNTEAFF. Variable domain in full (rest from reference TRBV5-1 and TRBJ1-1): KAGVTQTPRYLIKTRGQQVTLSCSPISGHRSVSWYQQTPGQGLQFLFEYFSETQRNKGNFPGRFSGRQFSNSRSEMNVSTLELGDSALYLCASSLGVNTEAFFGQGTRLTVV.

CDR3 sequence (DNA): TGCAGTGCGCCCCCGGGGGGAGGAGGAGATACGCAGTATTTT. Translated, it gives CSAPPGGGGDTQYF. The chain couples TRBV20-1 to TRBJ2-3; TRBD2 aligns across 7 bases. Germline values: CDR1 DFQATT, CDR2 SNEGSKA (reference sequence). Germline trimming cut 6 bases from V and 5 bases from J; bases unmatched to any gene: 11. The CDR3 extends over 14 amino acids.

This clonotype was seen only a few times. This sequence joins TRBV11-2 and TRBJ2-7; 7 nucleotides agree with TRBD1. The CDR3 loop spans 12 amino acids. Unmatched junction bases numbered 4, after V lost 5 bases and J lost 6 bases. Germline V gene lookup returns CDR1 SGHAT and CDR2 FQNNGV. CDR3 residues: CASSPQGIEQYF. DNA for the CDR3: TGTGCCAGCAGCCCACAGGGGATCGAGCAGTACTTC.

This rearrangement joins TRBV6-5 to TRBJ2-3, with a possible D match to TRBD2 (6 bases). The CDR3 is 12 amino acids. CDR1 is MNHEY and CDR2 is SVGAGI in the germline V gene. V gave up 7 bases and J gave up 2 bases, with 7 bases separating them. CDR3 sequence reads: CASMDYTDTQYF. CDR3 nucleotides: TGTGCCAGCATGGACTACACAGATACGCAGTATTTT.

The CDR3: CSVEGGHFSYNEQFF. CDR3 in DNA: TGCAGCGTTGAAGGGGGACACTTCTCCTACAATGAGCAGTTCTTC. V gene TRBV29-1 combines with J gene TRBJ2-1; tentative D call: TRBD1 (6 bases). The germline gives CDR1 SQVTM, CDR2 ANQGSEA. There are 15 residues in the CDR3. V lost 1 base and J 0 bases, leaving 10 bases between the germline ends.

J is TRBJ1-1 and V is TRBV12-3 or TRBV12-4; no clear D. The CDR3 contains 12 residues. Trimming stripped 3 bases from V and 3 bases from J, with 5 bases between. The CDR3 reads CASSFAHTEAFF. As DNA, the CDR3 is TGTGCCAGCAGTTTCGCCCACACTGAAGCTTTCTTT.

V is TRBV6-5 and J is TRBJ1-5; a weak D match, TRBD1 (5 bases). V was pared by 5 bases and J by 6 bases, with 11 bases between. The CDR3 spans 13 residues. Germline V gene lookup returns CDR1 MNHEY and CDR2 SVGAGI. The CDR3 DNA sequence: TGTGCCAGCAGTGCCACCGGGGCTCAGCCCCAGCATTTT. Encoded protein: CASSATGAQPQHF.

The chain recombines TRBV5-5 with TRBJ2-2; D is ambiguous. The V gene lost 4 bases and the J gene lost 5 bases, with 9 bases spanning the gap. Germline V gene data show CDR1 as SGHKS and CDR2 as YYEKEE (reference sequence). The length of the CDR3 is 13 residues. CDR3 protein: CASSQGWTGELFF. CDR3 coding DNA: TGTGCCAGCAGCCAAGGTTGGACCGGGGAGCTGTTTTTT.

V gene TRBV29-1 combines with J gene TRBJ1-1; D is unclear. The V gene lost 1 base and the J gene lost 3 bases, with 3 bases spanning the gap. Germline V gives CDR1 SQVTM, CDR2 ANQGSEA. The length of the CDR3 is 11 residues. CDR3 nucleotides: TGCAGCGTTGAAGGGTACACTGAAGCTTTCTTT. It is translated as CSVEGYTEAFF.

In this sample, this clonotype turned up a few times. The genes are TRBV5-6 and TRBJ2-7; D is unresolved. With 3 bases removed from V and 6 bases from J, the gap between germline ends came to 7 bases. The germline gives CDR1 SGHDT, CDR2 YYEEEE. The CDR3 extends over 11 amino acids. The CDR3 sequence is CASSSGSEQYF. The CDR3 DNA follows: TGTGCCAGCAGCTCTGGCAGCGAGCAGTACTTC. Full variable domain (missing parts from reference TRBV5-6 and TRBJ2-7): DAGVTQSPTHLIKTRGQQVTLRCSPKSGHDTVSWYQQALGQGPQFIFQYYEEEERQRGNFPDRFSGHQFPNYSSELNVNALLLGDSALYLCASSSGSEQYFGPGTRLTVT.

The CDR3 loop is CASSPDRARETQYF. DNA of the CDR3: TGTGCCAGCAGCCCCGACAGGGCCCGGGAGACCCAGTACTTC. This chain links TRBV5-4 with TRBJ2-5; 7 bases agree with TRBD1. Germline V gene lookup returns CDR1 SGHNT and CDR2 YYREEE (reference sequence). The CDR3 length is 14 residues. Trimming took 4 bases from V and 5 from J; bases not matched to a gene: 8.

This rearrangement joins TRBV19 to TRBJ1-1; D call uncertain. The V end lost 7 bases, the J end lost 8 bases, and 14 bases lay between the germline ends. The CDR3 covers 12 residues. CDR1 and CDR2 from the germline V gene are LNHDA and SQIVND (reference sequence). The CDR3 coding sequence is TGTGCCAGTAAAACGAGGGATTCAGAAGCTTTCTTT. Translated: CASKTRDSEAFF.

The chain employs TRBV6-5 and TRBJ2-7; maybe TRBD2 (5 bases). V was cut by 10 bases and J by 1 base, with 11 bases left in between. Germline V CDR1 and CDR2: MNHEY, SVGAGI. The CDR3 sequence is 12 residues long. CDR3 in amino acids: CATRRGSYEQYF. The CDR3 nucleotides are TGTGCCACCCGTCGGGGATCCTACGAGCAGTACTTC.

The genes are TRBV5-1 and TRBJ2-1, with 10 bases identical to TRBD1. Germline-derived CDR1 and CDR2 are SGHRS and YFSETQ. Losses at the gene ends were 4 bases for V and 3 bases for J; bases not matched to a gene: 7. This CDR3 region has 16 residues. The DNA of the CDR3 is TGCGCCAGCAGCCCGGACAGGGGGGCCTTCTACAATGAGCAGTTCTTC. Its protein product is CASSPDRGAFYNEQFF.

The CDR3 region is CASSWGTTRQETQYF. CDR3 DNA: TGTGCCAGTAGTTGGGGGACTACCCGACAAGAGACCCAGTACTTC. This chain links TRBV19 with TRBJ2-5, with 7 bases identical to TRBD2. Trimming took 5 bases from V and 2 from J; bases not matched to a gene: 8. Germline CDR1 and CDR2: LNHDA and SQIVND (reference sequence). There are 15 residues in the CDR3.

The genes are TRBV20-1 and TRBJ2-4; D might be TRBD1 (5 bases). This CDR3 is built from 13 residues. Between the trimmed V and J ends, which lost 6 bases and 2 bases, there was a span of 11 bases. Germline assignment: CDR1 DFQATT and CDR2 SNEGSKA (reference sequence). This CDR3 is CSADSMTKNIQYF. CDR3 coding DNA: TGCAGTGCCGACAGCATGACCAAAAACATTCAGTACTTC.

This clonotype has more than one count but fewer than ten. This chain joins TRBV18 and TRBJ1-1; no clear D. This CDR3 spans 13 amino acids. Trimming stripped 3 bases from V and 5 bases from J, with 10 bases between. Germline V gives CDR1 KGHSH, CDR2 LQKENI. For the CDR3, the DNA is TGTGCCAGCTCACCGAGCTCGGGGACTGAAGCTTTCTTT. Amino acid sequence: CASSPSSGTEAFF.

This clonotype was recorded a few times. The chain combines TRBV6-1 with TRBJ1-6, with TRBD1 matching over 10 bases. With V trimmed by 0 bases and J by 10 bases, 6 bases remained unmatched. The CDR3 totals 16 residues. Germline lookup yields CDR1 MNHNS and CDR2 SASEGT. The CDR3 spells CASSEAPGTGESPLHF. The CDR3, as DNA: TGTGCCAGCAGTGAAGCACCCGGGACAGGGGAGTCACCCCTCCACTTT.

This clonotype was observed a handful of times. The CDR3 nucleotides read TGTGCCAGCAGTGGGACAGCGGGATTGGGGGAGCAGTACTTC. It translates to CASSGTAGLGEQYF. The J gene is TRBJ2-7, the V gene TRBV6-1, with D possibly TRBD2 on 7 matching bases. The CDR3 loop spans 14 amino acids. Germline V CDR1 and CDR2: MNHNS, SASEGT. V was shortened by 4 bases and J by 7 bases, with 17 bases between the two germline ends.

This clonotype appeared a few times. V usage is TRBV6-5 and J usage is TRBJ2-3; 7 bases line up with TRBD1. V trimming: 6 bases; J trimming: 1 base; junction bases outside the gene matches: 10. This CDR3 has 16 residues. Germline CDR1 is MNHEY and CDR2 is SVGAGI. The chain's CDR3 is CASSLTQGWGTDTQYF. The CDR3 DNA reads TGTGCCAGCAGCTTAACACAGGGGTGGGGCACAGATACGCAGTATTTT.

This chain joins TRBV7-9 and TRBJ1-6; possibly TRBD1 for D (5 bases). Trimming stripped 5 bases from V and 2 bases from J, with 10 bases between. Germline CDR1 and CDR2: SEHNR and FQNEAQ (reference sequence). The CDR3 has 15 residues. Here the CDR3 reads CASSVDITYNSPLHF. In DNA form, the CDR3 reads TGTGCCAGCAGCGTGGACATAACCTATAATTCACCCCTCCACTTT.

The chain recombines TRBV6-1 with TRBJ1-3; D gene ambiguous. The CDR3 covers 13 residues. V lost 6 bases and J lost 4, with 10 bases in between. Germline lookup yields CDR1 MNHNS and CDR2 SASEGT. The CDR3 DNA is TGTGCCAGCAGGGAAACAGCCGGAAACACCATATATTTT. Its protein product is CASRETAGNTIYF.